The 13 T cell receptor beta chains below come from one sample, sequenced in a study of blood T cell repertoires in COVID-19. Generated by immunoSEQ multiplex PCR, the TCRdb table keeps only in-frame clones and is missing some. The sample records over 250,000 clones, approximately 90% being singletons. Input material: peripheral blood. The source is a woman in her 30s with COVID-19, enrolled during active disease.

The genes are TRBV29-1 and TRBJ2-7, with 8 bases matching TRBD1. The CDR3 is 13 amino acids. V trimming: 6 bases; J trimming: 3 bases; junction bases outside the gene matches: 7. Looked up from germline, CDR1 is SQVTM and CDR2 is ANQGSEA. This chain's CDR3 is CSVRDRSYYEQYF. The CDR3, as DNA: TGCAGCGTCAGGGACAGGAGCTACTACGAGCAGTACTTC.

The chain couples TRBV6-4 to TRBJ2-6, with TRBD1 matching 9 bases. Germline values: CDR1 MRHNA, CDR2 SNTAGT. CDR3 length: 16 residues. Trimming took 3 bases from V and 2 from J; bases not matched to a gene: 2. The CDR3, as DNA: TGTGCCAGCAGTGAAGGGACAGGGACTGGGGCCAACGTCCTGACTTTC. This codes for CASSEGTGTGANVLTF.

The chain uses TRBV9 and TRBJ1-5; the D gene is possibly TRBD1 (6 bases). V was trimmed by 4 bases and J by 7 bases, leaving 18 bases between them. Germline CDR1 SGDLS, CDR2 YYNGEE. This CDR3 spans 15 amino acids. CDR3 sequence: CASSSRAGVGQPQHF. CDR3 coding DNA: TGTGCCAGCAGCTCAAGGGCAGGGGTTGGGCAGCCCCAGCATTTT.

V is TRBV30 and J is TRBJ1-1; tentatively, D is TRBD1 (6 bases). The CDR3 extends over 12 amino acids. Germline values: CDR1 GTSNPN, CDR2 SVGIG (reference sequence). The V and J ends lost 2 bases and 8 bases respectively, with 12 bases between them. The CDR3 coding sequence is TGTGCCTGGAGTATACAGGGTGCCGAAGCTTTCTTT. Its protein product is CAWSIQGAEAFF.

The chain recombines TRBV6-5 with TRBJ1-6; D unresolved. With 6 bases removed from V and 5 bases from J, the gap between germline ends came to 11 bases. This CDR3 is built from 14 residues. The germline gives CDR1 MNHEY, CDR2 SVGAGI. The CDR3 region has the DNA TGTGCCAGCAGATCTACAGTAGATAATTCACCCCTCCACTTT. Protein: CASRSTVDNSPLHF.

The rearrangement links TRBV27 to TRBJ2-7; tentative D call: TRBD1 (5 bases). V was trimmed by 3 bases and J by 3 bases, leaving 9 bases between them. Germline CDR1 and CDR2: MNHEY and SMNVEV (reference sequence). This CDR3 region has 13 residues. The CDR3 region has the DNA TGTGCCAGCAGTTTGGACATTAACTACGAGCAGTACTTC. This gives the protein CASSLDINYEQYF.

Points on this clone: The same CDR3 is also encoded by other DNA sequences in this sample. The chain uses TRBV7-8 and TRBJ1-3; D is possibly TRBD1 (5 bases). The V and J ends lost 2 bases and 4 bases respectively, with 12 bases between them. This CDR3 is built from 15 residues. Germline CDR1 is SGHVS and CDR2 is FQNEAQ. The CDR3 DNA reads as TGTGCCAGCAGCTTATCCCGGGGGTCAGGAAACACCATATATTTT. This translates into CASSLSRGSGNTIYF.

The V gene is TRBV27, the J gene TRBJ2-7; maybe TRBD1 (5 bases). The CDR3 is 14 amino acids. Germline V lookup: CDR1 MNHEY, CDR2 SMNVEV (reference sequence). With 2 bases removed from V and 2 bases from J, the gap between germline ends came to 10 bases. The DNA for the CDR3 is TGTGCCAGCAGTTTAGCTAGGGGCCCCTACGAGCAGTACTTC. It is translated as CASSLARGPYEQYF.

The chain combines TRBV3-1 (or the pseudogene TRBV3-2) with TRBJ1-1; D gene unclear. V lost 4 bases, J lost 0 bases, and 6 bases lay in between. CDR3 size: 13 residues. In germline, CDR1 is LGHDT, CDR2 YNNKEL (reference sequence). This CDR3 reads CASSLIVNTEAFF. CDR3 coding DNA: TGTGCCAGCAGCCTAATCGTGAACACTGAAGCTTTCTTT.

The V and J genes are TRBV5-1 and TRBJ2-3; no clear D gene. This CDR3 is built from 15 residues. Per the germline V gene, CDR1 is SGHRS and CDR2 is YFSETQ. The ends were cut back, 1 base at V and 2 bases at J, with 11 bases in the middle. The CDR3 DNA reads TGCGCCAGCAGCTTGCAGTCCGCTGTCACAGATACGCAGTATTTT. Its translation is CASSLQSAVTDTQYF.

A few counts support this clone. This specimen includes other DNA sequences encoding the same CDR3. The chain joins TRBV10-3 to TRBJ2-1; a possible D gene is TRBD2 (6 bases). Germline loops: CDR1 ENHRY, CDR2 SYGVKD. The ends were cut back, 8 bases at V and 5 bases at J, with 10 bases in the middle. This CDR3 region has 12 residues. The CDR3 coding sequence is TGTGCCATCGGGACTGGAAACAATGAGCAGTTCTTC. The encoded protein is CAIGTGNNEQFF.

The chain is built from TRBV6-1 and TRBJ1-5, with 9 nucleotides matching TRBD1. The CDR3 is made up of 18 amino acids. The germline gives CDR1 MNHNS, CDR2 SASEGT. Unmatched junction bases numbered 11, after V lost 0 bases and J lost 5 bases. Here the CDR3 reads CASSEAPTGTGTHQPQHF. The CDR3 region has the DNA TGTGCCAGCAGTGAAGCGCCCACCGGGACAGGGACCCATCAGCCCCAGCATTTT.

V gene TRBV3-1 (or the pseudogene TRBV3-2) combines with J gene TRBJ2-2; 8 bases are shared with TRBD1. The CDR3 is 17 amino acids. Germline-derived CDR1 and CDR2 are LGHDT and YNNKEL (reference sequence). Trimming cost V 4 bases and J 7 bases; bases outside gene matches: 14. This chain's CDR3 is CASSPSDRVGWDGELFF. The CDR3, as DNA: TGTGCCAGCAGCCCGTCGGACAGGGTGGGTTGGGACGGGGAGCTGTTTTTT.